This T cell receptor (beta chain) is drawn from a study of cytomegalovirus exposure and HLA in healthy donors. This clone was seen only once. There are 13 residues in the CDR3. Germline CDR1 SQVTM, CDR2 ANQGSEA. The V and J ends lost 5 bases and 5 bases respectively, with 15 bases between them. Amplification used 60 Vbeta primers and 13 Jbeta primers. TCRdb keeps only in-frame clones here, not all; method: immunoSEQ multiplex PCR. The sample holds some 150,000 clones; 75% are singletons and the top ten take about 3.5%. The V and J genes are TRBV29-1 and TRBJ1-1; D possibly corresponds to TRBD1 (5 bases). The TCR sequence derives from a man aged 40-49 years in good health and CMV-seronegative. Sequenced: PBMCs. The CDR3 loop is CSVPRRGGTEAFF. The CDR3 DNA follows: TGCAGCGTTCCACGGCGGGGGGGAACTGAAGCTTTCTTT. Supplemented by reference TRBV29-1 and TRBJ1-1, the full variable domain reads SAVISQKPSRDICQRGTSLTIQCQVDSQVTMMFWYRQQPGQSLTLIATANQGSEATYESGFVIDKFPISRPNLTFSTLTVSNMSPEDSSIYLCSVPRRGGTEAFFGQGTRLTVV.